This TCR beta chain stems from a study of CD8 T cells in ankylosing spondylitis. Study-level points and caveats: Earlier authors reported some of these motif variants in reactive arthritis synovial fluid and blood. One TCR beta motif, made up of seven to nine highly homologous variants, appeared characteristic of ankylosing spondylitis blood. Within peripheral blood, clones linked to disease were CD8+ and relatively rare.

MiXCR, run by TCRdb on the 5' RACE reads, gives a single entry per CDR3 protein. The sample comprises 500,000 to 650,000 distinct CDR3 sequences, about 5% of which are singletons, and around 3.5% rests with the top ten. Germline CDR1 and CDR2: SQVTM and ANQGSEA. The CDR3 is made up of 13 amino acids. Between the trimmed V and J ends, which lost 6 bases and 0 bases, there was a span of 12 bases. This clonotype was picked up many times. Its antigen is still unknown. This TCR was recovered from a male donor with ankylosing spondylitis. The rearrangement joins TRBV29-1 to TRBJ2-7, with a tentative D call TRBD2 (6 bases). Sequencing was performed on blood, either unsorted or a sorted T cell fraction (not recorded which). CDR3 protein: CSVRDLLSYEQYF. As DNA, the CDR3 is TGCAGCGTGCGGGACCTCCTCTCCTACGAGCAGTACTTC.